The next 8 T cell receptor beta chains were all read from a single sample in a study of T-cell memory formation after mild COVID-19. In TCRdb, the 5' RACE reads were re-called with MiXCR into one record per CDR3 protein. The sample holds about 440,000 distinct CDR3 sequences; approximately 20% are singletons and the top ten take roughly 8%. Sequenced: PBMCs or a T cell subset sorted from them (not recorded which). The receptors originated from an adult woman who had mild COVID-19 (a few samples of this study predate the infection). Cell type and time point are not known.

This clonotype came up a few times. V usage is TRBV20-1 and J usage is TRBJ2-3; D is unclear. V dropped 4 bases and J dropped 2 bases, with 10 bases sitting between them. The CDR3 sequence is 13 residues long. Germline values: CDR1 DFQATT, CDR2 SNEGSKA (reference sequence). CDR3 sequence (DNA): TGCAGTGCTACCGGCGGATTCACAGATACGCAGTATTTT. This translates into CSATGGFTDTQYF.

Ten or more counts support this clonotype. The V and J genes are TRBV12-3 or TRBV12-4 and TRBJ2-5; D ambiguous. V was shortened by 5 bases and J by 1 base, with 5 bases between the two germline ends. This CDR3 is 12 amino acids long. The CDR3 DNA reads TGTGCCAGCAGTCCCATCCAAGAGACCCAGTACTTC. This sequence encodes CASSPIQETQYF.

The chain has TRBV6-2 or TRBV6-3 and TRBJ1-1, with a tentative D call TRBD1 (5 bases). V shed 3 bases and J shed 0 bases, with 17 bases lying between them. CDR3 size: 17 residues. The germline V gene has CDR1 MNHEY and CDR2 SVGEGT. The CDR3, as DNA: TGTGCCAGCAGTTATAATCGCGGGACTTCCATGAACACTGAAGCTTTCTTT. Translated, it gives CASSYNRGTSMNTEAFF.

This clonotype came up a few times. The CDR3 loop reads CASSLFIRARLAANTGELFF. The CDR3 DNA reads as TGTGCCAGCAGCTTATTTATTCGTGCAAGACTAGCGGCTAACACCGGGGAGCTGTTTTTT. The chain combines TRBV7-6 with TRBJ2-2; 9 nucleotides agree with TRBD2. V lost 2 bases, J lost 2 bases, and 15 bases stayed unmatched. CDR3 size: 20 residues. The germline V gene encodes CDR1 SGHVS and CDR2 FNYEAQ.

As to this clonotype: Its ends do not fully match the called genes, so a read error is possible. The chain uses TRBV9 and TRBJ2-1; D may be TRBD1 or TRBD2 (5 bases each). The germline CDR1 and CDR2 sequences are SGDLS and YYNGEE. CDR3 size: 15 residues. The CDR3 DNA reads TGTGACAGCAGCGGCCACGGGACCACCTACAATGAGCAGTTCTTC. Its translation is CDSSGHGTTYNEQFF.

The V and J genes are TRBV5-1 and TRBJ2-2; the match to TRBD1 covers 7 bases. CDR1 SGHRS and CDR2 YFSETQ come from the germline V gene. V dropped 5 bases and J dropped 4; count of bases not matched to a gene: 8. This CDR3 region has 15 residues. CDR3 in DNA: TGCGCCAGCAGTAAACAGGGGTTCGGCACCGGGGAGCTGTTTTTT. Amino acids: CASSKQGFGTGELFF.

This clonotype came up a few times. The chain is built from TRBV7-8 and TRBJ2-7; perhaps D is TRBD1 or TRBD2 (6 bases each). CDR1 is SGHVS and CDR2 is FQNEAQ in the germline V gene. The V end was cut by 5 bases, the J end by 12 bases, with 17 bases between. The CDR3 is 12 amino acids. In DNA, the CDR3 is TGTGCCAGCAGCGGGGGCCCGGGACTGGGGTACTTC. This sequence encodes CASSGGPGLGYF.

This clonotype was seen a handful of times. The chain joins TRBV5-1 to TRBJ2-5; D not resolved. CDR1 and CDR2 (germline): SGHRS, YFSETQ. The length of the CDR3 is 13 residues. Deletions cut 7 bases from V and 2 bases from J, with 12 bases between. The CDR3 is CASRRNEQETQYF. As DNA, the CDR3 is TGCGCCAGCCGAAGGAATGAACAAGAGACCCAGTACTTC.